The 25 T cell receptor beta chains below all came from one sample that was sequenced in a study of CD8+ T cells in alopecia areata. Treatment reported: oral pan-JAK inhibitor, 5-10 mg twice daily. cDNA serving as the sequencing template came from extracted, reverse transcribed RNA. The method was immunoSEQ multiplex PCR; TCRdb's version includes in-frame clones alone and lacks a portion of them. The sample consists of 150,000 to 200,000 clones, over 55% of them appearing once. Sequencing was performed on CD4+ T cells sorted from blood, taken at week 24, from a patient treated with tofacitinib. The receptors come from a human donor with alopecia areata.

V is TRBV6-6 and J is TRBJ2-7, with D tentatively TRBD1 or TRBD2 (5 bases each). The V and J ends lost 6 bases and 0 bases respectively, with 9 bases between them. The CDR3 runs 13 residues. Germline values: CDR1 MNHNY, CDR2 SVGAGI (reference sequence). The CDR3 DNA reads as TGTGCCAGCAGGGGACGGAGCTCCTACGAGCAGTACTTC. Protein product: CASRGRSSYEQYF.

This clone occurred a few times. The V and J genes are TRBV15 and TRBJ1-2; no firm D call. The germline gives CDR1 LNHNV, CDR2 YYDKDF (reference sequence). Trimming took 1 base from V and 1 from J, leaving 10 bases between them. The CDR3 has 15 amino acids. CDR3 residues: CATSRARAINYGYTF. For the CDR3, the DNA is TGTGCCACCAGCAGAGCACGGGCAATTAACTATGGCTACACCTTC.

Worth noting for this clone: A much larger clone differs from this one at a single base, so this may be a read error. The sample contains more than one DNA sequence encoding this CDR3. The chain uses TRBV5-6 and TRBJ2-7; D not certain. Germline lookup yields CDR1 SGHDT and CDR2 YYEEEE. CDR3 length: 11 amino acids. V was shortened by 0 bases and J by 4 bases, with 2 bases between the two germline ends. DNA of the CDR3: TGTGCCAGCAGCTTGGGATACGAGCAGTACTTC. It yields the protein CASSLGYEQYF.

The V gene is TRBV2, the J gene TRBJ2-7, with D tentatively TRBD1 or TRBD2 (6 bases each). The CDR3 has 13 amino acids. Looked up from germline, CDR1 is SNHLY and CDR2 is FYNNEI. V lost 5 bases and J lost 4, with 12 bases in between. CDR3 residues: CASSPWGAYEQYF. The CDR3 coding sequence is TGTGCCAGCAGTCCCTGGGGGGCGTACGAGCAGTACTTC.

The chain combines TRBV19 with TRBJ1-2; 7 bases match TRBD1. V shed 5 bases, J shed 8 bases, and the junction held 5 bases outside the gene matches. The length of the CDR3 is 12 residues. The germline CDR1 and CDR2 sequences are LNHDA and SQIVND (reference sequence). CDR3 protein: CASSPDRAGYTF. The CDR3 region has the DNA TGTGCCAGTAGTCCCGACAGGGCGGGCTACACCTTC.

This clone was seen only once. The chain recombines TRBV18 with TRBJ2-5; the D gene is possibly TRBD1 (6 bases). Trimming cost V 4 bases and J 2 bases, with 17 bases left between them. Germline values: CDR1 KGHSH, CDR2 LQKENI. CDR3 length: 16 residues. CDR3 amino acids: CASSLLTGHPQETQYF. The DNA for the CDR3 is TGTGCCAGCTCACTCCTCACAGGGCATCCGCAAGAGACCCAGTACTTC. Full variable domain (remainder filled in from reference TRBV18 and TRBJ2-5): NAGVMQNPRHLVRRRGQEARLRCSPMKGHSHVYWYRQLPEEGLKFMVYLQKENIIDESGMPKERFSAEFPKEGPSILRIQQVVRGDSAAYFCASSLLTGHPQETQYFGPGTRLLVL.

In DNA, the CDR3 is TGTGCCAGCAGCTTCCGGGACAGAAGCACAGATACGCAGTATTTT. It translates to CASSFRDRSTDTQYF. The rearrangement links TRBV7-2 to TRBJ2-3; 7 positions agree with TRBD1. The CDR3 loop spans 15 amino acids. The V segment lost 3 bases and the J segment 0 bases; nucleotides outside the gene matches: 3. Looked up from germline, CDR1 is SGHTA and CDR2 is FQGNSA. The full variable domain, its missing parts supplied by reference TRBV7-2 and TRBJ2-3, is GAGVSQSPSNKVTEKGKDVELRCDPISGHTALYWYRQSLGQGLEFLIYFQGNSAPDKSGLPSDRFSAERTGGSVSTLTIQRTQQEDSAVYLCASSFRDRSTDTQYFGPGTRLTVL.

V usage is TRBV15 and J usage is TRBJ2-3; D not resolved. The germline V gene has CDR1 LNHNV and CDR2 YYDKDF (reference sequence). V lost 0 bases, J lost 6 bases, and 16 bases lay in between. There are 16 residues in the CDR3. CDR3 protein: CATSREFSLDGDTQYF. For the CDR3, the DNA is TGTGCCACCAGCAGAGAATTTTCGCTCGACGGGGATACGCAGTATTTT.

CDR3 sequence (DNA): TGTGCCAGCAGCTCCCGAGAAACTTCCCTCAGGCCCTCCGAGCAGTACTTC. Protein: CASSSRETSLRPSEQYF. The V gene is TRBV11-1, the J gene TRBJ2-7; D is undetermined. The CDR3 is 17 amino acids. Germline V gene sequence: CDR1 SGHAT, CDR2 FQDESV (reference sequence). Trimming stripped 4 bases from V and 6 bases from J, with 25 bases between. The whole variable domain, filled in from reference TRBV11-1 and TRBJ2-7, reads EAEVAQSPRYKITEKSQAVAFWCDPISGHATLYWYRQILGQGPELLVQFQDESVVDDSQLPKDRFSAERLKGVDSTLKIQPAELGDSAMYLCASSSRETSLRPSEQYFGPGTRLTVT.

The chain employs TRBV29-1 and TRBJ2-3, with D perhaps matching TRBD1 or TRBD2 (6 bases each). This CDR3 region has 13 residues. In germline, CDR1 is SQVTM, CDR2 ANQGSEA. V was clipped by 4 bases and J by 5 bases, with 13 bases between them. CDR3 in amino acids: CSVVTGAGDTQYF. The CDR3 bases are TGCAGCGTTGTTACGGGGGCCGGAGATACGCAGTATTTT.

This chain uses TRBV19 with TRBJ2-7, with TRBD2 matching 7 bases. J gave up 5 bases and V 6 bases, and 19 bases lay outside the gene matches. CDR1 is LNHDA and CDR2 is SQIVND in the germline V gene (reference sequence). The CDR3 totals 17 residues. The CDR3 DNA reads TGTGCCAGTAGCTTACGCCTCCCCGTGACCGGGACTAACGAGCAGTACTTC. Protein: CASSLRLPVTGTNEQYF. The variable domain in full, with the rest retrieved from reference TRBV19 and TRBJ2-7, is DGGITQSPKYLFRKEGQNVTLSCEQNLNHDAMYWYRQDPGQGLRLIYYSQIVNDFQKGDIAEGYSVSREKKESFPLTVTSAQKNPTAFYLCASSLRLPVTGTNEQYFGPGTRLTVT.

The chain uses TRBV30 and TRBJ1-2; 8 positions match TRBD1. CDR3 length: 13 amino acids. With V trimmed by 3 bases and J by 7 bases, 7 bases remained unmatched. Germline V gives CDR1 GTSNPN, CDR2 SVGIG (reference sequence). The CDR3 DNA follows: TGTGCCTGGAGGGGACAGGTTACGACTGGCTACACCTTC. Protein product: CAWRGQVTTGYTF.

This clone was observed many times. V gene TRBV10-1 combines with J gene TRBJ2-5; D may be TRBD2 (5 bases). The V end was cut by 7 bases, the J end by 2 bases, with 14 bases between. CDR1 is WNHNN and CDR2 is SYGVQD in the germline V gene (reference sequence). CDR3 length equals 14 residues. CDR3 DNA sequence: TGCGCCAGCACCTGTACGGGGAGACAAGAGACCCAGTACTTC. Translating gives CASTCTGRQETQYF.

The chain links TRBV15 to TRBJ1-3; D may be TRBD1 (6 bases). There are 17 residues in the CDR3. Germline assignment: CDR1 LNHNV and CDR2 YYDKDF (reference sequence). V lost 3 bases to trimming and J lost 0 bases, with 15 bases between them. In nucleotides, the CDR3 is TGTGCCACCAGCAGTCAGCCAGGGGCGAGCTCTGGAAACACCATATATTTT. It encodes CATSSQPGASSGNTIYF. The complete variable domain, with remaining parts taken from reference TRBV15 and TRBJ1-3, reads DAMVIQNPRYQVTQFGKPVTLSCSQTLNHNVMYWYQQKSSQAPKLLFHYYDKDFNNEADTPDNFQSRRPNTSFCFLDIRSPGLGDTAMYLCATSSQPGASSGNTIYFGEGSWLTVV.

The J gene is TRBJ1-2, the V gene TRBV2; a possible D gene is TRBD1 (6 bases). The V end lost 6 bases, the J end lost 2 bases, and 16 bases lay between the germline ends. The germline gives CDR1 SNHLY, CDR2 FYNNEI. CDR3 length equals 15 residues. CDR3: CASRDRTGLNYGYTF. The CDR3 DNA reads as TGTGCCAGCAGGGATCGTACAGGGTTGAACTATGGCTACACCTTC.

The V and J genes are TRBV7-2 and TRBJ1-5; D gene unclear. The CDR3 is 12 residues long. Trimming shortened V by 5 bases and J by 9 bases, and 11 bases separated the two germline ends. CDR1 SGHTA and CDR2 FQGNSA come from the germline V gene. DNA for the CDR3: TGTGCCAGCAGCGTACTAAGCGGGCCCCAGCATTTT. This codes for CASSVLSGPQHF.

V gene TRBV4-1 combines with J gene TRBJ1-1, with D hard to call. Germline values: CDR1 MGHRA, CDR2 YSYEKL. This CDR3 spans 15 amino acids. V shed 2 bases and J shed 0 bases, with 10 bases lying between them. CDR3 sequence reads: CASSQRTELNTEAFF. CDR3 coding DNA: TGCGCCAGCAGCCAAAGGACCGAGTTGAACACTGAAGCTTTCTTT.

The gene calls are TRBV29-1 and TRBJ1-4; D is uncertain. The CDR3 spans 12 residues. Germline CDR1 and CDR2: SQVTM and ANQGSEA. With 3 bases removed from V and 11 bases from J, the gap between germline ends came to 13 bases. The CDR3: CSVEGPVDKLFF. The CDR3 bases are TGCAGCGTTGAGGGCCCAGTCGACAAACTGTTTTTT.

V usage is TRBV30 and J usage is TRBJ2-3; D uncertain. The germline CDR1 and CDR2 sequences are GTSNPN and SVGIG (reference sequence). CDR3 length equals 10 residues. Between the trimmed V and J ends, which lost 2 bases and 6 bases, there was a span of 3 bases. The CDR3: CAWSIDTQYF. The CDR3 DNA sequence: TGTGCCTGGAGTATCGATACGCAGTATTTT.

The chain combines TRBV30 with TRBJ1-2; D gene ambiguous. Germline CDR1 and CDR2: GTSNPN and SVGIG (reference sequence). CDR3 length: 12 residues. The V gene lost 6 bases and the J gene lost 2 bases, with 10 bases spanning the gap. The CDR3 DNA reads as TGTGCCTGTTTTCCGGGAAACTATGGCTACACCTTC. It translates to CACFPGNYGYTF.

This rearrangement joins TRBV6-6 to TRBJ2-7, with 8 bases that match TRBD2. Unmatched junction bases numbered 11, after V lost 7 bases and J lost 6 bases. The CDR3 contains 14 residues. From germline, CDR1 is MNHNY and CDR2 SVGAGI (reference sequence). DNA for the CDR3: TGTGCCAGCATTGATAGCGGGGCGGACGGCGAGCAGTACTTC. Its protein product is CASIDSGADGEQYF.

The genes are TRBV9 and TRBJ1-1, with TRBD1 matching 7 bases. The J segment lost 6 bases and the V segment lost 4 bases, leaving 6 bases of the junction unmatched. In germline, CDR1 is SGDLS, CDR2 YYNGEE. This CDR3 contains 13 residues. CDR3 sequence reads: CASSRGGQSEAFF. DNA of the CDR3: TGTGCCAGCAGCAGAGGGGGACAGTCTGAAGCTTTCTTT.

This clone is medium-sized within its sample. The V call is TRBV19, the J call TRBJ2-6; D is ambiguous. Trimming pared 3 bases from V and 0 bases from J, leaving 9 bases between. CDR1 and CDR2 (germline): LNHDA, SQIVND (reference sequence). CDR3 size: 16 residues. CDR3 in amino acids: CASSMGSSSGANVLTF. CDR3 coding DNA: TGTGCCAGTAGTATGGGCAGCAGCTCTGGGGCCAACGTCCTGACTTTC.

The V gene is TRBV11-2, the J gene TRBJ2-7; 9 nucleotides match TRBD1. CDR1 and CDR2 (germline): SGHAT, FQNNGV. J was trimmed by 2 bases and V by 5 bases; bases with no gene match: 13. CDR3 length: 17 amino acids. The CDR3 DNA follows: TGTGCCAGCAGCATTCGTTACCCGGGACAGGGTGCCTACGAGCAGTACTTC. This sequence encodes CASSIRYPGQGAYEQYF.

CDR3 DNA: TGTGCCAGCAGTCCGACAGGGACCTATGGCTACACCTTC. Protein: CASSPTGTYGYTF. This chain joins TRBV27 and TRBJ1-2; 7 bases align to TRBD1. The CDR3 covers 13 residues. J gave up 4 bases and V 5 bases, and 4 bases lay outside the gene matches. CDR1 and CDR2 (germline): MNHEY, SMNVEV (reference sequence).